The 18 T cell receptor beta chains in this list originate from one sample, sequenced in a study of CD8 T cells in Susac syndrome (dated by TCRdb to the late 2010s). Library prep was done by the immunoSEQ multiplex PCR assay. RNA was extracted using the RNeasy kit, and roughly 0.5 to 1 microgram was reverse transcribed with random hexamers. The public reads were quality trimmed at Q25 with fastp and then assembled into clones with MiXCR by TCRdb, keeping productive beta chains. Under each unique CDR3 protein, matching rows form one entry showing the most common genes and DNA. This sample has some 48,000 distinct CDR3 sequences in its table, and over 90% of those were observed once. Together, the top ten hold about 0.41% of the sample. The specimen sequenced was CD8+ T cells from PBMCs. The receptors were gathered from a human donor in good health.

The gene calls are TRBV5-4 and TRBJ2-7; D is possibly TRBD2 (6 bases). Germline V lookup: CDR1 SGHNT, CDR2 YYREEE (reference sequence). The V end lost 3 bases, the J end lost 3 bases, and 10 bases lay between the germline ends. The CDR3 spans 13 residues. The chain's CDR3 is CASSYLSGYEQYF. CDR3 coding DNA: TGTGCCAGCAGCTACCTTAGCGGCTACGAGCAGTACTTC.

The V call is TRBV6-6, the J call TRBJ2-3, with no clear D. Trimming left V 2 bases short and J 0 bases short, with 6 bases between. CDR1 and CDR2 from the germline V gene are MNHNY and SVGAGI (reference sequence). The CDR3 is 14 residues long. The CDR3 DNA is TGTGCCAGCAGTTACAGTTTTAGCACAGATACGCAGTATTTT. This encodes CASSYSFSTDTQYF.

This sequence joins TRBV20-1 and TRBJ2-1; no reliable D call. The CDR3 spans 15 residues. The germline V gene encodes CDR1 DFQATT and CDR2 SNEGSKA (reference sequence). Trimming took 5 bases from V and 0 from J, leaving 14 bases between them. CDR3 region: CSAPLSPSSYNEQFF. The DNA of the CDR3 is TGCAGTGCTCCCCTGTCTCCCTCCTCCTACAATGAGCAGTTCTTC.

CDR3 nucleotides: TGTGCCAGCAGCTTTGGGGTAGCGGGAGGCCCATACAATGAGCAGTTCTTC. Protein: CASSFGVAGGPYNEQFF. V gene TRBV7-8 combines with J gene TRBJ2-1, with 10 positions matching TRBD2. The CDR3 is 17 amino acids. Per the germline V gene, CDR1 is SGHVS and CDR2 is FQNEAQ. V dropped 3 bases and J dropped 4; count of bases not matched to a gene: 9.

This chain connects TRBV20-1 to TRBJ2-1; 13 bases align to TRBD2. CDR1 is DFQATT, CDR2 SNEGSKA, per germline (reference sequence). Unmatched junction bases numbered 11, after V lost 3 bases and J lost 6 bases. The CDR3 is 17 amino acids. The CDR3 DNA reads TGCAGTGCTAGGGATGGGACTAGCGGGACGAACCTCAATGAGCAGTTCTTC. As protein: CSARDGTSGTNLNEQFF.

The rearrangement uses TRBV12-3 or TRBV12-4 and TRBJ2-1; 13 bases align to TRBD2. J was trimmed by 8 bases and V by 8 bases; bases with no gene match: 15. This CDR3 comprises 17 residues. The chain's CDR3 is CASPPGGLAGEMDEQFF. In nucleotides, the CDR3 is TGTGCCAGCCCCCCAGGAGGACTAGCGGGAGAGATGGATGAGCAGTTCTTC.

A few counts support this clonotype. V is TRBV7-8 and J is TRBJ1-2, with unresolved D. This CDR3 is built from 15 residues. Per germline, CDR1 SGHVS and CDR2 FQNEAQ. V dropped 2 bases and J dropped 0 bases, with 10 bases sitting between them. The CDR3 here is CASSLRGEANYGYTF. CDR3 coding DNA: TGTGCCAGCAGCTTAAGAGGAGAGGCTAACTATGGCTACACCTTC.

This chain links TRBV7-9 with TRBJ2-1; no clear D gene. Trimming pared 5 bases from V and 5 bases from J, leaving 10 bases between. The CDR3 has 13 amino acids. Germline V gene data show CDR1 as SEHNR and CDR2 as FQNEAQ (reference sequence). DNA of the CDR3: TGTGCCAGCAGCCTGGGCCTCAACAATGAGCAGTTCTTC. Translation gives CASSLGLNNEQFF.

The V gene is TRBV19, the J gene TRBJ1-5, with 7 nucleotides matching TRBD1. V lost 5 bases to trimming and J lost 7 bases; unmatched junction nucleotides: 8. This CDR3 comprises 14 residues. Germline V gene data show CDR1 as LNHDA and CDR2 as SQIVND (reference sequence). The CDR3 DNA reads TGTGCCAGTAGTCCGAGACAGGGTGTGCAGCCCCAGCATTTT. Encoded protein: CASSPRQGVQPQHF.

The chain employs TRBV5-1 and TRBJ2-1; D possibly uses TRBD1 or TRBD2 (5 bases each). CDR3 length: 16 amino acids. The V and J ends lost 2 bases and 0 bases respectively, with 12 bases between them. CDR1 and CDR2 (germline): SGHRS, YFSETQ. The CDR3 sequence: CASSLYGTSSYNEQFF. The CDR3 DNA reads as TGCGCCAGCAGCTTATACGGGACGAGCTCCTACAATGAGCAGTTCTTC.

The chain combines TRBV4-3 with TRBJ1-2, with D unclear. The V and J ends lost 0 bases and 5 bases respectively, with 16 bases between them. The CDR3 extends over 16 amino acids. In germline, CDR1 is LGHNA, CDR2 YSLEER. Written as DNA, the CDR3 is TGCGCCAGCAGCCAAGATCTAGTCGGTGTCAAGTATGGCTACACCTTC. Protein product: CASSQDLVGVKYGYTF.

This clonotype has only one observation. In nucleotides, the CDR3 is TGTGCCAGCAGGGGGGACAGTGTCAATCAGCCCCAGCATTTT. Residues: CASRGDSVNQPQHF. The chain couples TRBV2 to TRBJ1-5; 7 nucleotides agree with TRBD1. The CDR3 has 14 amino acids. Looked up from germline, CDR1 is SNHLY and CDR2 is FYNNEI. V shed 6 bases and J 3 bases; nucleotides not matched to a gene: 5.

The J gene is TRBJ2-6, the V gene TRBV7-9; no definite D call. V lost 6 bases, J lost 1 base, and 10 bases lay in between. This CDR3 is built from 15 residues. Germline CDR1 is SEHNR and CDR2 is FQNEAQ (reference sequence). The CDR3 DNA reads TGTGCCAGCAGTTTTACGGCATCTGGGGCCAACGTCCTGACTTTC. It yields the protein CASSFTASGANVLTF.

This sequence joins TRBV3-1 and TRBJ2-3, with 10 positions matching TRBD2. J was trimmed by 0 bases and V by 0 bases; bases with no gene match: 12. Germline CDR1 LGHDT, CDR2 YNNKEL (reference sequence). This CDR3 contains 20 residues. In DNA form, the CDR3 reads TGTGCCAGCAGCCAAGATTTACCCCTAGCGGGGGTACCTAGCACAGATACGCAGTATTTT. It yields the protein CASSQDLPLAGVPSTDTQYF.

The V and J genes are TRBV7-9 and TRBJ2-1, with 8 positions matching TRBD2. Trimming cost V 4 bases and J 3 bases; bases outside gene matches: 2. The CDR3 sequence is 14 residues long. Germline V CDR1 and CDR2: SEHNR, FQNEAQ (reference sequence). The CDR3 reads CASSSGLGYNEQFF. CDR3 DNA: TGTGCCAGCAGCTCGGGACTAGGCTACAATGAGCAGTTCTTC.

V is TRBV5-6 and J is TRBJ2-1; 9 bases fit TRBD2. The CDR3 sequence is 17 residues long. The trim removed 0 bases at V and 3 bases at J, leaving 7 bases unmatched. Germline V gene lookup returns CDR1 SGHDT and CDR2 YYEEEE. CDR3 sequence: CASSLELAGSFYNEQFF. CDR3 coding DNA: TGTGCCAGCAGCTTGGAGCTAGCGGGGTCTTTCTACAATGAGCAGTTCTTC.

The chain has TRBV2 and TRBJ2-2; a possible D gene is TRBD1 (6 bases). The CDR3 loop spans 16 amino acids. The germline V and J ends were trimmed by 4 bases and 0 bases, with 12 bases remaining between them. CDR1 and CDR2 (germline): SNHLY, FYNNEI. The CDR3 coding sequence is TGTGCCAGCAGTGCTCATGGGGGCACGAACACCGGGGAGCTGTTTTTT. Translation: CASSAHGGTNTGELFF.

This chain uses TRBV7-9 with TRBJ2-1; 7 bases map to TRBD2. The trim removed 0 bases at V and 7 bases at J, leaving 6 bases unmatched. Germline V gene lookup returns CDR1 SEHNR and CDR2 FQNEAQ (reference sequence). The CDR3 is 15 amino acids. CDR3 protein: CASSLAGGPLNEQFF. CDR3 bases: TGTGCCAGCAGCTTAGCGGGAGGGCCCTTAAATGAGCAGTTCTTC.